This T cell receptor (beta chain) derives from a study of T cell responses to AZD1222 COVID-19 vaccine. General study points: Donors in the cohort were predominantly white British and more often female, and clonal diversity was possibly underestimated. Rises in breadth and depth of Spike-specific TCRs came after two AZD1222 doses. In the spike-specific TCR repertoire, nearly half reportedly target unmutated variant regions. The repertoires were collected only after the peak T cell response.

This CDR3 is 16 amino acids long. Germline values: CDR1 SEHNR, CDR2 FQNEAQ (reference sequence). Deletions cut 5 bases from V and 7 bases from J, with 20 bases between. Comments on this clone: Antigen: not known.

The repertoire was sequenced with immunoSEQ multiplex PCR; TCRdb's copy has only in-frame clones and lacks some. The sample lists tens of thousands of clones; 91% were seen once. This material consisted of peripheral blood, taken on day 0 of MenACWY control vaccination. The V and J genes are TRBV7-9 and TRBJ1-4; D is ambiguous. The source is an adult in good health. CDR3 residues: CASSGQAGSLSEKLFF. The CDR3 bases are TGTGCCAGCAGCGGCCAGGCGGGGTCTCTATCTGAAAAACTGTTTTTT.